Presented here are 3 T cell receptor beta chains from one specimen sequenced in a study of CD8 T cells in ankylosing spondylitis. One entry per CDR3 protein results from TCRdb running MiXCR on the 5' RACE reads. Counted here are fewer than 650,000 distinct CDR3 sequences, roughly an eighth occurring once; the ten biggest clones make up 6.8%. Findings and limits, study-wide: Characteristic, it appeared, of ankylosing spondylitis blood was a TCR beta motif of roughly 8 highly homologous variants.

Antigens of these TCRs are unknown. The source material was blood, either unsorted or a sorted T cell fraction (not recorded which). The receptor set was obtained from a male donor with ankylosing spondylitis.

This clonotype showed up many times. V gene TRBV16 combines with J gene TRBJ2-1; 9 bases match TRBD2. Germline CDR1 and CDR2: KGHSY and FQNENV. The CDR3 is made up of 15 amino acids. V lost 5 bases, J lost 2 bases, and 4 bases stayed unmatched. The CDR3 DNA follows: TGTGCCAGCAGCGCTGGGACTAGCCCCTACAATGAGCAGTTCTTC. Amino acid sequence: CASSAGTSPYNEQFF.

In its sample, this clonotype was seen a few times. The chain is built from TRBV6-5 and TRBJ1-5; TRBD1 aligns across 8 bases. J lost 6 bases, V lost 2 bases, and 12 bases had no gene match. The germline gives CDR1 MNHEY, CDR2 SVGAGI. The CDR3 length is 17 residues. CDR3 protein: CASSYERARGLGQPQHF. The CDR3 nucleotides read TGTGCCAGCAGTTACGAGAGGGCCAGGGGGCTTGGTCAGCCCCAGCATTTT.

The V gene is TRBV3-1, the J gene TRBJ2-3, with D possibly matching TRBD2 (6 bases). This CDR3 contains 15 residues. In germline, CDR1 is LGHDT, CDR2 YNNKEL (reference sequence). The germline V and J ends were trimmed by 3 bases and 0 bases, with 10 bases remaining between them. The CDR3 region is CASSQPLASTDTQYF. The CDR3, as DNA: TGTGCCAGCAGCCAGCCACTAGCTAGCACAGATACGCAGTATTTT.